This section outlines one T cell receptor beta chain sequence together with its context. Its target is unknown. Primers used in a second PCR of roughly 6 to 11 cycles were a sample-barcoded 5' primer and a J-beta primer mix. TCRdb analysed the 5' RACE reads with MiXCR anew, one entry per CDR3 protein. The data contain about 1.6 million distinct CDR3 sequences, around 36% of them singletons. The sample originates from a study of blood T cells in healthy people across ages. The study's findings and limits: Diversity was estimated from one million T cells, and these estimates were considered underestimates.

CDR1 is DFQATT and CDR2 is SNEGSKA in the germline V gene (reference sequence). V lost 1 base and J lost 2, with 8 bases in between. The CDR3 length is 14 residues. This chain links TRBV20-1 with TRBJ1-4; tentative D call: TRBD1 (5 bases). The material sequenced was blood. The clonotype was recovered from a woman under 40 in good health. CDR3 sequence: CSARVAGTNEKLFF. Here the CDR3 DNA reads TGCAGTGCTAGAGTGGCAGGGACTAATGAAAAACTGTTTTTT.